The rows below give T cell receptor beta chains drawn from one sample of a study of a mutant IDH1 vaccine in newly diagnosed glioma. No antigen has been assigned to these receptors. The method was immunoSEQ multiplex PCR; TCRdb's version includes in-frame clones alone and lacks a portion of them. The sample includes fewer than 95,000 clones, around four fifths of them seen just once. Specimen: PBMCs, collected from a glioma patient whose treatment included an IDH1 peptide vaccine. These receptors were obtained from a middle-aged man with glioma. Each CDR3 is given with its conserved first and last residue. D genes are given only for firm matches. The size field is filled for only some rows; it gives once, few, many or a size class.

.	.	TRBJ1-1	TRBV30	TGTGCCTGGATTTCCGGGGGGATTGAAGCTTTCTTT	CAWISGGIEAFF
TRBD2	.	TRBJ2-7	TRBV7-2	TGTGCCAGCAGCCGAACTAGCGTTTACGAGCAGTACTTC	CASSRTSVYEQYF
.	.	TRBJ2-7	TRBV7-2	TGTGCCAGCAGCTTAAGGCCTGGCGAGCAGTACTTC	CASSLRPGEQYF
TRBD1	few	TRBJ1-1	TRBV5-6	TGTGCCAGCACCATCCCCGGACAGGTGAGCGCTGAAGCTTTCTTT	CASTIPGQVSAEAFF
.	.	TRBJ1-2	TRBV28	TGTGCCAGCGACAGGATCAATTCCCATGGCTACACCTTC	CASDRINSHGYTF
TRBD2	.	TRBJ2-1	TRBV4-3	TGCGCCAGCAGCCAGACTAGCGGGAGTTACAATGAGCAGTTCTTC	CASSQTSGSYNEQFF
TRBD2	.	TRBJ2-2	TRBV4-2	TGTGCCAGCAGCCGAGGACTAGCGGGGGGGCCTACCACCGGGGAGCTGTTTTTT	CASSRGLAGGPTTGELFF
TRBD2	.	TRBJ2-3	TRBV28	TGTGCCAGTGAACTAGCGGGAGGGGCAGATACGCAGTATTTT	CASELAGGADTQYF
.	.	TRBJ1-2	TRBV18	TGTGCCAGCTCACGCGGACAAATGAACTATGGCTACACCTTC	CASSRGQMNYGYTF
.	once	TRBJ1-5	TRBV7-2	TGTGCCAGCAGCCAAGATTTAACGCAGATATATCAGCCCCAGCATTTT	CASSQDLTQIYQPQHF
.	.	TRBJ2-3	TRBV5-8	TGTGCCAGCAGCTTGTGGACCGGCGCCACAGATACGCAGTATTTT	CASSLWTGATDTQYF
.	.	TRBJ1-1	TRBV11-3	TGTGCCAGCAGCTTGACCGGACAACTTGGCGCTGTGAACACTGAAGCTTTCTTT	CASSLTGQLGAVNTEAFF
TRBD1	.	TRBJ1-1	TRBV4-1	TGCGCCAGCAGCTACCAACAGGGGGATGGGACTGAAGCTTTCTTT	CASSYQQGDGTEAFF
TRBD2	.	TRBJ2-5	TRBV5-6	TGTGCCAGCAGCCCGCTGGAGGGGCGGGGGGGCCCGGAGACCCAGTACTTC	CASSPLEGRGGPETQYF
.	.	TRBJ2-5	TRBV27	TGTGCCAGCAGTTTTGGTGGGGGAGAGACCCAGTACTTC	CASSFGGGETQYF
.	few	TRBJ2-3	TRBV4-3	TGCGCCAGCAGCCAAGTAAGGGGAGACCGGGACAATGAGGATACGCAGTATTTT	CASSQVRGDRDNEDTQYF
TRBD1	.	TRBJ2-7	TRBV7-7	TGTGCTAGCAGCCCGACAGGGAGTTTCTACGAGCAGTACTTC	CASSPTGSFYEQYF
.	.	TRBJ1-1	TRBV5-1	TGCGCCAGCAGCTTGGACAGGTCCGAAGCTTTCTTT	CASSLDRSEAFF
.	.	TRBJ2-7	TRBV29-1	TGCAGCGTTACGAGGGGGGCGTACGAGCAGTACTTC	CSVTRGAYEQYF
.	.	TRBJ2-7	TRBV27	TGTGCCAGCAGTTTATCGGGGGGGGCCCCATCCTACGAGCAGTACTTC	CASSLSGGAPSYEQYF
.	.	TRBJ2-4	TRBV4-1	TGCGCCAGCAGCCGACTGCCCGGGAAGGACATTCAGTACTTC	CASSRLPGKDIQYF
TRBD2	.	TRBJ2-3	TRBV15	TGTGCCACTTCTCCAGCGGGGTTCACAGATACGCAGTATTTT	CATSPAGFTDTQYF
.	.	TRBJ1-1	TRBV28	TGTGCCAGCAGTATCTCCGCCACGAACACTGAAGCTTTCTTT	CASSISATNTEAFF
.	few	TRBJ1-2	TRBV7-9	TGTGCCAGCAGCTTTGACCAGGGAGGCTATGGCTACACCTTC	CASSFDQGGYGYTF
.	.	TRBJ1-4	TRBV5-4	TGTGCCAGCAGCTTAGGGCAGGGTAATGAAAAACTGTTTTTT	CASSLGQGNEKLFF
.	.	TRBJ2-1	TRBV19	TGTGCCAGTAGTACGGGTTGGCTAGCGTACAATGAGCAGTTCTTC	CASSTGWLAYNEQFF
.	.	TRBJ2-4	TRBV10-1	TGCGCCAGCAGTGAGGTGGCAGGGCTAGCCAAAAACATTCAGTACTTC	CASSEVAGLAKNIQYF
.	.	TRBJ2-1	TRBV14	TGTGCCAGCAGCCAAGATCAGAGGGTGGGTGAGGTCGAGCAGTTCTTC	CASSQDQRVGEVEQFF
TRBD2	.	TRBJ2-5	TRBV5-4	TGTGCCAGCAGCCCGGGGGGACTAGCGGGGAAGGAGACCCAGTACTTC	CASSPGGLAGKETQYF
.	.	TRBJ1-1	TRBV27	TGTGCCAGCAGCCCTGACAATTTCCTCGCTGAAGCTTTCTTT	CASSPDNFLAEAFF
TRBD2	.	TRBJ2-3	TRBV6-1	TGTGCCAGCAGTGATACTAGCGGGAGGGCCGTCGGCGGTACGCAGTATTTT	CASSDTSGRAVGGTQYF
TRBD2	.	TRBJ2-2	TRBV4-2	TGTGCCAGCAGCCAAGAAACTAGCGGGATAGCCGGGGAGCTGTTTTTT	CASSQETSGIAGELFF
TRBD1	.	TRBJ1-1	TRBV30	TGTGCCTGGATCCCTGGACAGGGGAACACTGAAGCTTTCTTT	CAWIPGQGNTEAFF
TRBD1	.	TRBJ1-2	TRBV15	TGTGCCACCAGCAGAGTGCGGACAGGGGATCCCAGTGGCTACACCTTC	CATSRVRTGDPSGYTF
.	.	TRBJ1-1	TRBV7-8	TGTGCCAGCAGGTTAGATAGGGTCGCTTTCTTT	CASRLDRVAFF
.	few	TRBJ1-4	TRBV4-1	TGCGCCAGCAGCCACGTGGACAGCGAAAAACTGTTTTTT	CASSHVDSEKLFF
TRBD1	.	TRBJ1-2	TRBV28	TGTGCCAGCAGTAACATTGGGACAGGCGGGGGCTACACCTTC	CASSNIGTGGGYTF
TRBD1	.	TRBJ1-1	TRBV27	TGTGCCAGCATCCTTGACAGGGGGCATACTGAAGCTTTCTTT	CASILDRGHTEAFF
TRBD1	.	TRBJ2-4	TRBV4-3	TGCGCCAGCAGCCAAGCGTTCCGGGACAGGGTTAACATTCAGTACTTC	CASSQAFRDRVNIQYF
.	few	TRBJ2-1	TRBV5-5	TGTGCCAGCAGCGACAGACTTTCGAGCTCCTACAATGAGCAGTTCTTC	CASSDRLSSSYNEQFF
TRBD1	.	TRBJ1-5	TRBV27	TGTGCCAGCAGTTCAGGGACAGGGGCGGCGCCCCAGCATTTT	CASSSGTGAAPQHF
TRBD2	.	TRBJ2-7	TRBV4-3	TGCGCCAGCAGCCCTGGGAGCGGGGAACCGAACTACGAGCAGTACTTC	CASSPGSGEPNYEQYF
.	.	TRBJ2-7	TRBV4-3	TGCGCCAGCAGCCAAGGGGTAGGGCTATACGAGCAGTACTTC	CASSQGVGLYEQYF
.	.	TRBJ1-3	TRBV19	TGTGCCAGTAGACTGGACAGATACTCTGGAAACACCATATATTTT	CASRLDRYSGNTIYF
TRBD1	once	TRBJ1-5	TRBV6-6	TGTGCCAGCACCAAGACAGGGGTAGGGAATCAGCCCCAGCATTTT	CASTKTGVGNQPQHF